Below, 19 T cell receptor beta chains from the same sample are listed, as sequenced in a study of shared clonotypes between healthy human individuals. Only in-frame clones appear in the TCRdb table, and some are missing; sequencing was by immunoSEQ multiplex PCR. The sample includes about 600,000 clones, less than 98% of them seen just once. The sequenced sample consisted of naive CD4+ T cells sorted from blood. Specified subset: CD45RA+ positively selected. The receptors here all came from a woman aged 25 to 45 in good health.

V and J are TRBV18 and TRBJ2-7; 7 bases map to TRBD1. V shed 2 bases and J 5 bases; nucleotides not matched to a gene: 6. Germline V CDR1 and CDR2: KGHSH, LQKENI. This CDR3 has 14 residues. For the CDR3, the DNA is TGTGCCAGCTCACCAACGACAGGGATCGACGAGCAGTACTTC. Translation: CASSPTTGIDEQYF.

The V and J genes are TRBV28 and TRBJ1-5, with 7 bases matching TRBD1. Germline loops: CDR1 MDHEN, CDR2 SYDVKM. After removal of 5 bases from V and 0 bases from J, the junction contained 4 bases not matched to a gene. CDR3 length: 15 residues. Written as DNA, the CDR3 is TGTGCCAGCAGTGGCAGGGGGTATAGCAATCAGCCCCAGCATTTT. It codes for CASSGRGYSNQPQHF.

V usage is TRBV19 and J usage is TRBJ2-7, with D maybe TRBD2 (7 bases). CDR3 length equals 13 residues. Germline lookup yields CDR1 LNHDA and CDR2 SQIVND (reference sequence). Between the trimmed V and J ends, which lost 4 bases and 3 bases, there was a span of 10 bases. This CDR3 is CASSKGGDYEQYF. The DNA for the CDR3 is TGTGCCAGTAGTAAGGGGGGGGACTACGAGCAGTACTTC.

The CDR3 spells CASSPSWGLVNEKLFF. The CDR3 DNA reads TGTGCCAGCAGCCCTTCTTGGGGGTTGGTTAATGAAAAACTGTTTTTT. The J gene is TRBJ1-4, the V gene TRBV5-6; the D gene is possibly TRBD1 (5 bases). The CDR3 has 16 residues. Germline assignment: CDR1 SGHDT and CDR2 YYEEEE. Trimming pared 4 bases from V and 4 bases from J, leaving 17 bases between.

V gene TRBV29-1 combines with J gene TRBJ2-1; weak D call: TRBD2 (6 bases). The CDR3 runs to 15 residues. V was clipped by 4 bases and J by 8 bases, with 21 bases between them. CDR1 and CDR2 (germline): SQVTM, ANQGSEA. CDR3 bases: TGCAGCGTTGTCCTGCGGGGCCCCTCTGCGTATGAGCAGTTCTTC. It is translated as CSVVLRGPSAYEQFF.

The rearrangement uses TRBV18 and TRBJ1-4; no clear D. The CDR3 covers 13 residues. Germline loops: CDR1 KGHSH, CDR2 LQKENI. V dropped 5 bases and J dropped 4 bases, with 8 bases sitting between them. DNA of the CDR3: TGTGCCAGCTCAAACGGCGTTAATGAAAAACTGTTTTTT. Translation gives CASSNGVNEKLFF.

J is TRBJ1-1 and V is TRBV7-9, with D tentatively TRBD1 (6 bases). Looked up from germline, CDR1 is SEHNR and CDR2 is FQNEAQ (reference sequence). V was trimmed by 1 base and J by 5 bases, leaving 14 bases between them. This CDR3 spans 15 amino acids. The CDR3 spells CASSLDRGASTEAFF. The CDR3 DNA reads TGTGCCAGCAGCTTAGATCGGGGGGCGAGTACTGAAGCTTTCTTT.

The chain recombines TRBV27 with TRBJ2-2, with TRBD1 matching over 7 bases. Trimming cost V 5 bases and J 0 bases; bases outside gene matches: 3. The CDR3 has 15 residues. Germline CDR1 reads MNHEY; CDR2 reads SMNVEV (reference sequence). CDR3: CASSPGTANTGELFF. The CDR3 coding sequence is TGTGCCAGCAGTCCCGGGACAGCGAACACCGGGGAGCTGTTTTTT.

V and J are TRBV28 and TRBJ2-1, with D perhaps matching TRBD1 or TRBD2 (5 bases each). CDR1 and CDR2 (germline): MDHEN, SYDVKM. Trimming removed 5 bases at V and 3 bases at J, with 11 bases between. The CDR3 runs 14 residues. In DNA form, the CDR3 reads TGTGCCAGCAGTGAAGGGGACCGCTACAATGAGCAGTTCTTC. Its protein is CASSEGDRYNEQFF. Supplemented by reference TRBV28 and TRBJ2-1, the full variable domain reads DVKVTQSSRYLVKRTGEKVFLECVQDMDHENMFWYRQDPGLGLRLIYFSYDVKMKEKGDIPEGYSVSREKKERFSLILESASTNQTSMYLCASSEGDRYNEQFFGPGTRLTVL.

The chain links TRBV28 to TRBJ2-2; D uncertain. This CDR3 is built from 12 residues. The germline CDR1 and CDR2 sequences are MDHEN and SYDVKM. The ends were cut back, 5 bases at V and 8 bases at J, with 9 bases in the middle. For the CDR3, the DNA is TGTGCCAGCAGTGTCCTGTGGGGGGAGCTGTTTTTT. It yields the protein CASSVLWGELFF.

This rearrangement joins TRBV4-1 to TRBJ2-1; TRBD2 might be the D (5 bases). V lost 0 bases, J lost 1 base, and 25 bases lay in between. Germline V gene data show CDR1 as MGHRA and CDR2 as YSYEKL. The CDR3 covers 21 residues. CDR3 in amino acids: CASSQDRSYYISPGSYNEQFF. CDR3 nucleotides: TGCGCCAGCAGCCAAGATCGGAGCTATTATATTTCTCCGGGATCCTACAATGAGCAGTTCTTC.

The V gene is TRBV28, the J gene TRBJ1-5; no clear D gene. V lost 5 bases and J lost 0, with 5 bases in between. Looked up from germline, CDR1 is MDHEN and CDR2 is SYDVKM. The CDR3 is 13 amino acids. This CDR3 is CASSVYSNQPQHF. CDR3 in DNA: TGTGCCAGCAGTGTGTATAGCAATCAGCCCCAGCATTTT.

On this clone: The CDR3 does not end in the conserved phenylalanine or tryptophan, so this is likely a read error. It is unclear where the CDR3 begins or ends on the DNA, so no DNA is shown, and the CDR3 is as TCRdb lists it. The genes are TRBV6-1 and TRBJ2-3. The CDR3 contains 9 residues when both ends are counted. Germline values: CDR1 MNHNS, CDR2 SASEGT. CDR3 region: CASSLPTPA.

The chain links TRBV7-3 to TRBJ2-5, with D unresolved. Germline loops: CDR1 SGHTA, CDR2 FQGTGA. The CDR3 length is 15 residues. Trimming cost V 5 bases and J 4 bases, with 17 bases left between them. This CDR3 is CASSPKKTGRETQYF. CDR3 in DNA: TGTGCCAGCAGCCCTAAAAAGACGGGTAGAGAGACCCAGTACTTC.

CDR3 amino acids: CASSPEGGLATFNEQFF. CDR3 in DNA: TGTGCCAGCAGTCCCGAGGGAGGACTAGCGACTTTTAATGAGCAGTTCTTC. The chain uses TRBV27 and TRBJ2-1, with 9 bases matching TRBD2. CDR3 length equals 17 residues. V lost 5 bases and J lost 7; bases outside the gene matches: 15. The germline V gene encodes CDR1 MNHEY and CDR2 SMNVEV (reference sequence).

The genes are TRBV6-1 and TRBJ1-4, with unresolved D. Germline V gene sequence: CDR1 MNHNS, CDR2 SASEGT. V lost 3 bases and J 12 bases, leaving 23 bases between the germline ends. The CDR3 runs 16 residues. CDR3: CASSDIGRTQHRQLFF. CDR3 sequence (DNA): TGTGCCAGCAGTGATATAGGGCGGACCCAACACCGTCAACTGTTTTTT.

The rearrangement joins TRBV19 to TRBJ2-5; 9 nucleotides line up with TRBD1. Germline V gene sequence: CDR1 LNHDA, CDR2 SQIVND (reference sequence). V lost 6 bases and J lost 1; bases outside the gene matches: 6. This CDR3 spans 15 amino acids. The CDR3 region is CASSRDRAVQETQYF. As DNA, the CDR3 is TGTGCCAGTAGCAGGGACAGGGCGGTCCAAGAGACCCAGTACTTC.

The chain is built from TRBV28 and TRBJ2-3, with 10 bases lining up with TRBD2. The CDR3 length is 14 residues. Looked up from germline, CDR1 is MDHEN and CDR2 is SYDVKM. V lost 6 bases to trimming and J lost 6 bases; unmatched junction nucleotides: 6. CDR3 sequence (DNA): TGTGCCAGCAGCCTCAGCGGGAGGGTGGATACGCAGTATTTT. It specifies CASSLSGRVDTQYF.

This chain connects TRBV5-1 to TRBJ2-5, with 12 bases aligning to TRBD2. The V gene end was trimmed by 0 bases and the J gene end by 1 base; junction bases not matched to a gene: 13. The CDR3 sequence is 20 residues long. Germline CDR1 and CDR2: SGHRS and YFSETQ. CDR3 sequence: CASSLDYNQGLAGRQETQYF. The CDR3 DNA reads TGCGCCAGCAGCTTGGACTATAACCAAGGACTAGCGGGGCGCCAAGAGACCCAGTACTTC.